The T cell receptor (beta chain) described here comes from a study of T-cell memory formation after mild COVID-19. Study at large: The study found TCR clusters largely donor specific.

Germline V gene sequence: CDR1 SGDLS, CDR2 YYNGEE. The V gene end was trimmed by 7 bases and the J gene end by 2 bases; junction bases not matched to a gene: 9. There are 15 residues in the CDR3. With regard to this clonotype: Its target is not known.

The TCR alpha and TCR beta cDNA libraries, bearing sample barcodes and UMIs, were generated by 5'RACE using constant-segment primers. TCRdb independently ran MiXCR on the 5' RACE reads; one entry per CDR3 protein. The data show about 290,000 distinct CDR3 sequences, more than 15% seen once. Findings and caveats of the study: SARS-CoV-2 specificity of second-wave clones peaking day 37 was unconfirmed. Cross-reactive memory appears to have joined, as suggested by some responding clones showing up in pre-infection memory.

The chain has TRBV9 and TRBJ1-5; TRBD1 matches at 7 bases. The sequence derives from a man in his late teens or twenties who had mild COVID-19 (a few samples of this study predate the infection). Cell type and time point are not known. The sequenced material came from PBMCs or a T cell subset sorted from them (not recorded which). DNA of the CDR3: TGTGCCAGCTTGGGGAGGGGGCGAGGCAATCAGCCCCAGCATTTT. It encodes CASLGRGRGNQPQHF.